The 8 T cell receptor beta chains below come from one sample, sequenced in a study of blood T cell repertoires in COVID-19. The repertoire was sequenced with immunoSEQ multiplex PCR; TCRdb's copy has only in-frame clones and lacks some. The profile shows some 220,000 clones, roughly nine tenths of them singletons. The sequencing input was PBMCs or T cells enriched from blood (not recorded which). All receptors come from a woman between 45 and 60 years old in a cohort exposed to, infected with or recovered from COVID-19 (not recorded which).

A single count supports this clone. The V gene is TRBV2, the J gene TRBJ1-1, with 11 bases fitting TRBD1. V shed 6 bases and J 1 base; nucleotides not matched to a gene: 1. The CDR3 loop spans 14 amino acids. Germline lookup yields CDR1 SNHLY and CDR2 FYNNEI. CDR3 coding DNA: TGTGCCAGCAGAGGACAGGGGGCGAACACTGAAGCTTTCTTT. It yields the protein CASRGQGANTEAFF.

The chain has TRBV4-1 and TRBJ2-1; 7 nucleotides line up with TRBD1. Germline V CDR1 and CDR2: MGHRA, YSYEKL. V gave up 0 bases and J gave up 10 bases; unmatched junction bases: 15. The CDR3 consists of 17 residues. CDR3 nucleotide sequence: TGCGCCAGCAGCCAAGATAACCCAGGGGGTCTAGGTGAGGAGCAGTTCTTC. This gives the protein CASSQDNPGGLGEEQFF.

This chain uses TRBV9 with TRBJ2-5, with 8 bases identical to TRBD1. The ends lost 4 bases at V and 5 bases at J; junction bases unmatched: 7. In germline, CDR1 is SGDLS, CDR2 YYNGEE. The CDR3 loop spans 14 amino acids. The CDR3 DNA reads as TGTGCCAGCAGCCCCGGACAGGGTTGGGAGACCCAGTACTTC. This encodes CASSPGQGWETQYF.

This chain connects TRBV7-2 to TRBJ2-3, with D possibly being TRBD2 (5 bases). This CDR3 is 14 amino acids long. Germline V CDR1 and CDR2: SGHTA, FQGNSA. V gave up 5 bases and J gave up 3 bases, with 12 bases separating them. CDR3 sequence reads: CASSLVRGTDTQYF. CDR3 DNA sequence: TGTGCCAGCAGCCTAGTACGGGGTACAGATACGCAGTATTTT.

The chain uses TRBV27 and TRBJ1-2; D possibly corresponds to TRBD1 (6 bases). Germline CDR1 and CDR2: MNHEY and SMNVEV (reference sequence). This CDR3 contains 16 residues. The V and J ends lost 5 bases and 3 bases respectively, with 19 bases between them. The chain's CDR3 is CASSPKHDYRDYGYTF. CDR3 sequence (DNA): TGTGCCAGCAGTCCCAAACACGATTACAGGGACTATGGCTACACCTTC.

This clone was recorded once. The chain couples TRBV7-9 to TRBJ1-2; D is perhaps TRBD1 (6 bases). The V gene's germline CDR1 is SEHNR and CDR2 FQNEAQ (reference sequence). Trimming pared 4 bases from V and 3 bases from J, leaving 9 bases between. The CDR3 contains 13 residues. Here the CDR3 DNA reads TGTGCCAGCAGCTACGCAGGGGACTATGGCTACACCTTC. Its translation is CASSYAGDYGYTF.

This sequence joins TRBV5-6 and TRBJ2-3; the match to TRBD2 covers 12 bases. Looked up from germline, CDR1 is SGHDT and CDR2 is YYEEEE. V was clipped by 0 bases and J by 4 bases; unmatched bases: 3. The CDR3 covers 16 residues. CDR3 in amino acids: CASSLALAGGADTQYF. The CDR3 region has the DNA TGTGCCAGCAGCTTGGCACTAGCGGGGGGTGCAGATACGCAGTATTTT.

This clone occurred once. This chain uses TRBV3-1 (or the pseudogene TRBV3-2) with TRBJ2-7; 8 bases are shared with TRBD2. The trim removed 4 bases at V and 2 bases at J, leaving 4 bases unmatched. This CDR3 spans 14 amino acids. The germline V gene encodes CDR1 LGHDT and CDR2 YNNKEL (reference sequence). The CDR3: CASSLGGGPYEQYF. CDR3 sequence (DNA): TGTGCCAGCAGCCTCGGGGGGGGGCCCTACGAGCAGTACTTC.